One and the same sample provided the 23 T cell receptor beta chains below, sequenced in a study of blood T cell repertoires in COVID-19. Only in-frame clones appear in the TCRdb table, and some are missing; sequencing was by immunoSEQ multiplex PCR. The table records 310,000 or so clones, about 88% of them present only once. Material for sequencing was peripheral blood. The receptors shown here come from a man in his 70s with acute or convalescent COVID-19.

The CDR3 here is CASSQMGQAVNTIYF. The DNA of the CDR3 is TGTGCCAGCTCACAGATGGGACAGGCCGTTAACACCATATATTTT. The chain uses TRBV18 and TRBJ1-3; 8 nucleotides line up with TRBD1. The CDR3 covers 15 residues. Germline V gene lookup returns CDR1 KGHSH and CDR2 LQKENI. Trimming at V came to 4 bases and at J to 7 bases, leaving 9 bases not matched to a gene.

The V and J genes are TRBV6-2 or TRBV6-3 and TRBJ1-5, with 9 bases that match TRBD1. Germline V gene lookup returns CDR1 MNHEY and CDR2 SVGEGT. This CDR3 has 17 residues. Trimming removed 6 bases from V and 0 bases from J; junction bases left unmatched: 9. The CDR3 bases are TGTGCCAGCAGCATTGACAGGGGGATATATAGCAATCAGCCCCAGCATTTT. Its protein is CASSIDRGIYSNQPQHF.

This sequence joins TRBV5-1 and TRBJ1-4, with 7 bases lining up with TRBD1. The CDR3 totals 16 residues. J was trimmed by 5 bases and V by 2 bases; bases with no gene match: 9. Germline V gene sequence: CDR1 SGHRS, CDR2 YFSETQ. CDR3 DNA sequence: TGCGCCAGCAGCTTTACCTCAGGGGGGCTCAATGAAAAACTGTTTTTT. Its translation is CASSFTSGGLNEKLFF.

This CDR3 is CASSRILDSTYQPQHF. The CDR3 region has the DNA TGTGCCAGCAGCCGGATATTAGACAGTACCTACCAGCCCCAGCATTTT. V is TRBV6-2 or TRBV6-3 and J is TRBJ1-5; D perhaps matches TRBD1 (5 bases). Trimming removed 6 bases at V and 7 bases at J, with 22 bases between. CDR1 and CDR2 from the germline V gene are MNHEY and SVGEGT. The CDR3 has 16 residues.

This chain uses TRBV30 with TRBJ1-5, with D uncertain. Trimming left V 1 base short and J 5 bases short, with 9 bases between. The germline gives CDR1 GTSNPN, CDR2 SVGIG (reference sequence). The CDR3 is 13 residues long. The CDR3 bases are TGTGCCTGGAGTGGATCTAGTTATCAGCCCCAGCATTTT. Protein sequence: CAWSGSSYQPQHF.

The rearrangement uses TRBV28 and TRBJ1-2; the D is unclear. CDR1 and CDR2 (germline): MDHEN, SYDVKM. V lost 4 bases and J lost 5, with 14 bases in between. The CDR3 covers 14 residues. CDR3 in DNA: TGTGCCAGCAGTTCATCCGGGTTTAGGTATGGCTACACCTTC. It translates to CASSSSGFRYGYTF.

This sequence joins TRBV7-2 and TRBJ2-3; 7 nucleotides agree with TRBD2. The CDR3 contains 16 residues. Per germline, CDR1 SGHTA and CDR2 FQGNSA. After removal of 0 bases from V and 10 bases from J, the junction contained 13 bases not matched to a gene. DNA for the CDR3: TGTGCCAGCAGCTTAGCGAATCTAGCGGCTGATTATGCGCAGTATTTT. This codes for CASSLANLAADYAQYF. The whole variable domain, remainder taken from reference TRBV7-2 and TRBJ2-3, is GAGVSQSPSNKVTEKGKDVELRCDPISGHTALYWYRQSLGQGLEFLIYFQGNSAPDKSGLPSDRFSAERTGGSVSTLTIQRTQQEDSAVYLCASSLANLAADYAQYFGPGTRLTVL.

The chain couples TRBV5-1 to TRBJ2-3; D is ambiguous. The CDR3 has 15 amino acids. Looked up from germline, CDR1 is SGHRS and CDR2 is YFSETQ. V gave up 1 base and J gave up 0 bases, with 9 bases separating them. CDR3 sequence: CASSLKLSSTDTQYF. The CDR3, as DNA: TGCGCCAGCAGCTTGAAGCTTTCTAGCACAGATACGCAGTATTTT.

J is TRBJ2-3 and V is TRBV10-3, with TRBD1 matching 9 bases. The ends lost 5 bases at V and 0 bases at J; junction bases unmatched: 6. CDR1 is ENHRY and CDR2 is SYGVKD in the germline V gene. This CDR3 spans 16 amino acids. CDR3 coding DNA: TGTGCCATCAGTCTACAGGGGGCAGGAAGCACAGATACGCAGTATTTT. Protein product: CAISLQGAGSTDTQYF.

The chain joins TRBV7-9 to TRBJ2-7, with 14 bases identical to TRBD2. The CDR3 length is 14 residues. The V and J ends lost 3 bases and 6 bases, in that order; junction bases with no gene match: 1. Germline V gene data show CDR1 as SEHNR and CDR2 as FQNEAQ (reference sequence). The CDR3 sequence: CASSLGLAGAEQYF. As DNA, the CDR3 is TGTGCCAGCAGCTTGGGACTAGCGGGAGCCGAGCAGTACTTC. Drawing the rest from reference TRBV7-9 and TRBJ2-7, the complete variable domain is DTGVSQNPRHKITKRGQNVTFRCDPISEHNRLYWYRQTLGQGPEFLTYFQNEAQLEKSRLLSDRFSAERPKGSFSTLEIQRTEQGDSAMYLCASSLGLAGAEQYFGPGTRLTVT.

CDR3 amino acids: CASSSRSVSDEQFF. As DNA, the CDR3 is TGTGCCAGCAGTTCACGATCGGTTTCGGATGAGCAGTTCTTC. The chain links TRBV27 to TRBJ2-1; D not resolved. The germline gives CDR1 MNHEY, CDR2 SMNVEV (reference sequence). The V end lost 4 bases, the J end lost 8 bases, and 15 bases lay between the germline ends. The CDR3 is 14 residues long.

This clone appeared a few times. The CDR3 sequence is CASSPTDYYGYTF. In nucleotides, the CDR3 is TGTGCCAGTAGTCCGACTGATTACTATGGCTACACCTTC. The chain has TRBV19 and TRBJ1-2; D gene unclear. The V end was cut by 5 bases, the J end by 3 bases, with 10 bases between. This CDR3 comprises 13 residues. Germline lookup yields CDR1 LNHDA and CDR2 SQIVND (reference sequence). The full variable domain, in which reference TRBV19 and TRBJ1-2 provide the parts outside the CDR3, is DGGITQSPKYLFRKEGQNVTLSCEQNLNHDAMYWYRQDPGQGLRLIYYSQIVNDFQKGDIAEGYSVSREKKESFPLTVTSAQKNPTAFYLCASSPTDYYGYTFGSGTRLTVV.

The rearrangement joins TRBV6-2 or TRBV6-3 to TRBJ1-2; D gene ambiguous. Germline V gives CDR1 MNHEY, CDR2 SVGEGT. The CDR3 has 13 amino acids. The V gene lost 0 bases and the J gene lost 5 bases, with 7 bases spanning the gap. The CDR3 protein is CASSYSFGYGYTF. Written as DNA, the CDR3 is TGTGCCAGCAGTTACTCGTTCGGGTATGGCTACACCTTC.

The rearrangement links TRBV6-1 to TRBJ2-2; D perhaps matches TRBD2 (6 bases). V lost 2 bases and J 7 bases, leaving 8 bases between the germline ends. CDR3 length equals 13 residues. Germline V gene sequence: CDR1 MNHNS, CDR2 SASEGT. As DNA, the CDR3 is TGTGCCAGCAGTGAATCGGGGGTCGGGGAGCTGTTTTTT. Its protein is CASSESGVGELFF.

The genes are TRBV28 and TRBJ2-2, with D perhaps TRBD2 (5 bases). With 3 bases removed from V and 3 bases from J, the gap between germline ends came to 8 bases. CDR1 is MDHEN and CDR2 is SYDVKM in the germline V gene. The CDR3 spans 14 residues. This CDR3 is CASSFWGDTGELFF. CDR3 in DNA: TGTGCCAGCAGTTTTTGGGGAGACACCGGGGAGCTGTTTTTT.

A single count supports this clone. This chain uses TRBV9 with TRBJ2-3, with D possibly TRBD1 on 6 matching bases. V lost 5 bases, J lost 4 bases, and 20 bases lay in between. From germline, CDR1 is SGDLS and CDR2 YYNGEE. This CDR3 spans 16 amino acids. The CDR3, as DNA: TGTGCCAGCAGTCTGTATGCAGGGGAAGGTTCAGATACGCAGTATTTT. Amino acids: CASSLYAGEGSDTQYF.

The rearrangement joins TRBV7-2 to TRBJ1-2, with a tentative D call TRBD1 (5 bases). The CDR3 runs 14 residues. Trimming removed 2 bases at V and 2 bases at J, with 9 bases between. The germline gives CDR1 SGHTA, CDR2 FQGNSA. The CDR3 protein is CASSLQGGNYGYTF. The CDR3 DNA reads TGTGCCAGCAGCTTACAGGGAGGGAACTATGGCTACACCTTC. The complete variable domain, with remaining parts taken from reference TRBV7-2 and TRBJ1-2, reads GAGVSQSPSNKVTEKGKDVELRCDPISGHTALYWYRQSLGQGLEFLIYFQGNSAPDKSGLPSDRFSAERTGGSVSTLTIQRTQQEDSAVYLCASSLQGGNYGYTFGSGTRLTVV.

The chain joins TRBV9 to TRBJ2-1; no reliable D call. This CDR3 is 14 amino acids long. V was trimmed by 0 bases and J by 4 bases, leaving 8 bases between them. Germline V gives CDR1 SGDLS, CDR2 YYNGEE. CDR3 in amino acids: CASSVEQPYNEQFF. Written as DNA, the CDR3 is TGTGCCAGCAGCGTAGAACAGCCTTACAATGAGCAGTTCTTC.

The rearrangement joins TRBV10-3 to TRBJ1-3; D is possibly TRBD1 (5 bases). V was shortened by 0 bases and J by 0 bases, with 9 bases between the two germline ends. This CDR3 is built from 16 residues. Germline V gene sequence: CDR1 ENHRY, CDR2 SYGVKD. CDR3 sequence reads: CAISESQGYSGNTIYF. The CDR3 nucleotides read TGTGCCATCAGTGAGTCCCAGGGATACTCTGGAAACACCATATATTTT.

The chain employs TRBV7-2 and TRBJ1-2; the D gene is possibly TRBD1 (6 bases). The germline gives CDR1 SGHTA, CDR2 FQGNSA. The CDR3 runs to 15 residues. Trimming removed 7 bases at V and 3 bases at J, with 18 bases between. The CDR3 sequence is CASTPWGGSDYGYTF. DNA of the CDR3: TGTGCCAGCACCCCCTGGGGGGGCTCGGACTATGGCTACACCTTC. The whole variable domain, remainder taken from reference TRBV7-2 and TRBJ1-2, is GAGVSQSPSNKVTEKGKDVELRCDPISGHTALYWYRQSLGQGLEFLIYFQGNSAPDKSGLPSDRFSAERTGGSVSTLTIQRTQQEDSAVYLCASTPWGGSDYGYTFGSGTRLTVV.

CDR3 loop: CASSYEEGLAYTQYF. DNA of the CDR3: TGTGCCAGCAGCTACGAGGAGGGACTAGCATATACGCAGTATTTT. This chain uses TRBV7-7 with TRBJ2-3, with 9 bases that match TRBD2. Germline CDR1 is SSHAT and CDR2 is FNYEAQ (reference sequence). The CDR3 covers 15 residues. The J segment lost 7 bases and the V segment lost 4 bases, leaving 9 bases of the junction unmatched.

This rearrangement joins TRBV7-8 to TRBJ2-1; 10 bases line up with TRBD1. The germline gives CDR1 SGHVS, CDR2 FQNEAQ. This CDR3 is built from 13 residues. The V and J ends lost 7 bases and 13 bases, in that order; junction bases with no gene match: 10. The CDR3, as DNA: TGTGCCAGCAACCGACGGGGGGACAGGGGACAGTTCTTC. It is translated as CASNRRGDRGQFF.

The DNA for the CDR3 is TGTGCCAGCAGTTGGGACAGCGACTATGGCTACACCTTC. Encoded protein: CASSWDSDYGYTF. The genes are TRBV28 and TRBJ1-2; 7 nucleotides align to TRBD1. The germline gives CDR1 MDHEN, CDR2 SYDVKM. V shed 4 bases, J shed 3 bases, and the junction held 2 bases outside the gene matches. This CDR3 spans 13 amino acids.